This entry describes one T cell receptor beta chain. It lacks a known antigen. No much larger clonotype is one base removed from it; base qualities were not supplied. Enrolling through a virtual design, the prospective study's participants ranged in age from roughly 18 to 89 years and lived across some 23 United States geographic areas. In the prospective study, cohorts were assigned on the basis of participant-reported clinical history obtained from a screening survey and a study questionnaire. Recovered participants in ImmuneRACE Cohort 3 were defined as having two consecutive negative NP/OP PCR tests, clearance from a healthcare professional, or resolution of symptoms. Mobile phlebotomists in the prospective study collected whole blood, serum and a nasopharyngeal or oropharyngeal swab from every participant. Prospective study participants could optionally give additional blood draws and questionnaires over a roughly 2-month period. Before DNA extraction, blood samples from the prospective study were shipped at room temperature or frozen.

The CDR3 holds 16 amino acids from the cysteine to the phenylalanine. Of all the DNA, just the CDR3 is kept, 48 bases in frame from base 1. Trimming takes 1 base from V and 4 bases from J, and the germline ends sit 14 bases apart. CDR1 and CDR2 are drawn from the germline V gene: KGHDR, SFDVKD. The immunoSEQ Assay, a bias-controlled multiplex PCR, was used to amplify TCRbeta CDR3 regions from genomic DNA. For the original study's pipeline: The number of nucleated cells in each sample was estimated from the amplification of reference gene primers within the assay. To quantify the absolute abundance of each unique TCRbeta CDR3 rearrangement, sequence reads were collapsed and filtered. For each sample, productive Simpson clonality was calculated by taking the square root of Simpson's diversity index across productive rearrangements. TCRdb limited this immuneACCESS table to in-frame rearrangements with V and J called. A share of clones is missing; checked studies link under half to unresolved V genes, and the rest is unexplained. For V, J and clone size, that table is used; D and trimming come from the DNA. This sample gives about 220,000 clones in total; 80% to 85% of them show up just once. Clones ranked in the top ten supply roughly 6.2% of the sample.

The record originates from a study of blood T cell repertoires in COVID-19 (TCRdb year 2020). Regarding the research as a whole: Samples covering the acute and convalescent phases of COVID-19 were provided by collaborators in the United States, Italy and Spain. The dataset comprised deeply sampled blood TCRbeta repertoires from subjects exposed to, actively infected with, or recovered from COVID-19. Samples were obtained from the ongoing ImmuneRACE study (first 160 participants) and from 1,000 to 1,500 subjects provided by 6 global collaborators. The sample metadata nearly always contained a de-identified subject ID, COVID-19 status, age in years and sex. Where available, HLA class I and class II types were obtained from metadata supplied by the sample provider rather than from assay-based typing. The material from the prospective study consisted of cDNA or gDNA derived from T cells, B-cell-depleted T cells, or PBMCs. The repertoires were released in a freely available public database intended as a resource for research on the immune response to SARS-CoV-2. What the work shows at the level of the full study, not this receptor alone: How much clinical and demographic metadata was included differed by source and by participant, and the metadata was provided uncurated.

The source is a woman aged 40 to 55 who had recovered from COVID-19. The sequencing input was PBMCs or T cells enriched from blood (not recorded which). The chain employs TRBV24-1 and TRBJ2-3; TRBD2 is a possible D gene, resting on 6 matching bases. For the CDR3, the sequence is CATSDFHSGGSDTQYF. The nucleotides read TGTGCCACCAGTGATTTCCATAGCGGAGGCTCAGATACGCAGTATTTT.